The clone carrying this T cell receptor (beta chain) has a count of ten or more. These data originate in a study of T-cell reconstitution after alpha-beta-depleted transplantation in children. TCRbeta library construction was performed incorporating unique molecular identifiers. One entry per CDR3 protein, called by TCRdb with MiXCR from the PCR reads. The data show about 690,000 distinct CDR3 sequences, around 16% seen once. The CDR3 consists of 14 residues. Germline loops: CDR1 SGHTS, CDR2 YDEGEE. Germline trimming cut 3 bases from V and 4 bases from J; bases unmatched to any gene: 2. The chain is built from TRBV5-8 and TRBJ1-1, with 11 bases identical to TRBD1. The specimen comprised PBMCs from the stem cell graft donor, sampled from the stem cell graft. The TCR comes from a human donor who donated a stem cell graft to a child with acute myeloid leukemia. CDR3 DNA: TGTGCCAGCAGCTCGGACAGGGGGCTCACTGAAGCTTTCTTT. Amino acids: CASSSDRGLTEAFF.